This T cell receptor (beta chain) was sequenced in a study of blood T cell repertoires in COVID-19. The overall study: Italy, Spain and the United States were the sources of the convalescent and acute COVID-19 samples.

The length of the CDR3 is 14 residues. The germline CDR1 and CDR2 sequences are MNHEY and SVGAGI. V lost 9 bases, J lost 8 bases, and 19 bases lay in between. Measured with immunoSEQ multiplex PCR; TCRdb has only the in-frame clones, and not every one. The sample lists under 250,000 clones; about four fifths were seen once. The sequence derives from a man aged 50 to 60 with active or convalescent COVID-19. The genes are TRBV6-5 and TRBJ1-4; D might be TRBD1 (6 bases). Sequencing was carried out using peripheral blood. The CDR3 DNA is TGTGCCAGTGGAATGGGACACCGGACGGAAAAACTGTTTTTT. Translated: CASGMGHRTEKLFF.